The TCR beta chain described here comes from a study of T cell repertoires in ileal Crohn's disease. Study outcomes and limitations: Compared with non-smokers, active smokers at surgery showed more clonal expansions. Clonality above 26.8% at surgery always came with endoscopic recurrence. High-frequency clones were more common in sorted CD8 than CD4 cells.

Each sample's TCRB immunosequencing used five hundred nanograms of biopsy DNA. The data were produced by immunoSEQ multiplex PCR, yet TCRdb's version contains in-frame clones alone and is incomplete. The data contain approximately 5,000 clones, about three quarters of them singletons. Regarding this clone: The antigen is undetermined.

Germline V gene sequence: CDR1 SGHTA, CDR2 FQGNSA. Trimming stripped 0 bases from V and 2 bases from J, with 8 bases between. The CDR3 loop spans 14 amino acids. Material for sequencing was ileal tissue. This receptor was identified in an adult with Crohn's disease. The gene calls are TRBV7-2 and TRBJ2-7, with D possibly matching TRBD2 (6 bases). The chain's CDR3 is CASSLAGGTYEQYF. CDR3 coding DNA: TGTGCCAGCAGCTTAGCGGGCGGGACCTACGAGCAGTACTTC. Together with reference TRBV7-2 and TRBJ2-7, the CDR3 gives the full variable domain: GAGVSQSPSNKVTEKGKDVELRCDPISGHTALYWYRQSLGQGLEFLIYFQGNSAPDKSGLPSDRFSAERTGGSVSTLTIQRTQQEDSAVYLCASSLAGGTYEQYFGPGTRLTVT.